This TCR beta chain was documented in a study of Tregs in tolerant kidney transplant recipients. The table came from immunoSEQ multiplex PCR; TCRdb's copy has only in-frame clones and leaves some out. The sample includes roughly 86,000 clones, over 85% of them seen just once. Recipients received nonmyeloablative bone marrow transplants from related graft donors, with transient mixed chimerism. J was trimmed by 2 bases and V by 3 bases; bases with no gene match: 7. Looked up from germline, CDR1 is KGHSH and CDR2 is LQKENI. This CDR3 is 16 amino acids long. The sequence came from a human patient who received a combined kidney and bone marrow transplant. Some T cells may have originated in the graft donor. The chain joins TRBV18 to TRBJ2-1, with 7 bases aligning to TRBD2. The specimen comprised CD4+ T cells from blood (PBMCs), sampled 12 months after the transplant. DNA of the CDR3: TGTGCCAGCTCACCGCCACGGGGGGAGACCTACAATGAGCAGTTCTTC. Translation gives CASSPPRGETYNEQFF.